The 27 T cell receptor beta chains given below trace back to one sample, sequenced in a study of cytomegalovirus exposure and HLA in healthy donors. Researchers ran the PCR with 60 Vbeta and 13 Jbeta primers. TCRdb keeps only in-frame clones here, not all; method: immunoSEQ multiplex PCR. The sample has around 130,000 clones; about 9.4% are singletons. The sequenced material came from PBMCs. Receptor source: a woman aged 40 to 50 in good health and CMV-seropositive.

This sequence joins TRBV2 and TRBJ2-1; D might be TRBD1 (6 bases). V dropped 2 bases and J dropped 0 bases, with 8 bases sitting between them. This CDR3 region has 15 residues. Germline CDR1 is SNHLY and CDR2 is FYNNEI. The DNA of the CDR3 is TGTGCCAGCAGTGAACAGGGGTCCTCCTACAATGAGCAGTTCTTC. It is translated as CASSEQGSSYNEQFF.

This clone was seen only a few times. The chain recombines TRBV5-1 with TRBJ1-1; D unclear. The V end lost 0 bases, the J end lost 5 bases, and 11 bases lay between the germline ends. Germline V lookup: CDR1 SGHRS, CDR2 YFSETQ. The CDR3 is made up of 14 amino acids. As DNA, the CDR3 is TGCGCCAGCAGCTTGGAGACGACGGGGACTGAAGCTTTCTTT. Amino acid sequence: CASSLETTGTEAFF.

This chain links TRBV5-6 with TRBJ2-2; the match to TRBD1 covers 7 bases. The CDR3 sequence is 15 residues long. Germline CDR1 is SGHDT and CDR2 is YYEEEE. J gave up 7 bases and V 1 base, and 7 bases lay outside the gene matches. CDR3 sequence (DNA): TGTGCCAGCAGCTTGAGGGGGCGGAATCACGGGGAGCTGTTTTTT. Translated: CASSLRGRNHGELFF.

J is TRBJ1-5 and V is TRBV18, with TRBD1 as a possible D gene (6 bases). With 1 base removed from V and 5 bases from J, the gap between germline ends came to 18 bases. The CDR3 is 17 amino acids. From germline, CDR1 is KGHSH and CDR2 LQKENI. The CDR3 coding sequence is TGTGCCAGCTCACCACTTGGTAGGGACATACTCTATCAGCCCCAGCATTTT. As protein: CASSPLGRDILYQPQHF.

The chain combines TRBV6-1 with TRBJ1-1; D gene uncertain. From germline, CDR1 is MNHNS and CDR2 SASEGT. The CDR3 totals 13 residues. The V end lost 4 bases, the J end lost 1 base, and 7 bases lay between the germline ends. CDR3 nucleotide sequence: TGTGCCAGCAGTGTTACAGCGAACACTGAAGCTTTCTTT. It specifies CASSVTANTEAFF.

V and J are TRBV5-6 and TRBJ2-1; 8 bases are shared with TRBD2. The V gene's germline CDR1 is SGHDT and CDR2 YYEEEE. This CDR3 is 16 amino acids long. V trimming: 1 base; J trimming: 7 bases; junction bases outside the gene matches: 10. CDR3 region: CASSLPGGGLRNEQFF. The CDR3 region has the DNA TGTGCCAGCAGCTTGCCCGGGGGGGGCCTTCGAAATGAGCAGTTCTTC.

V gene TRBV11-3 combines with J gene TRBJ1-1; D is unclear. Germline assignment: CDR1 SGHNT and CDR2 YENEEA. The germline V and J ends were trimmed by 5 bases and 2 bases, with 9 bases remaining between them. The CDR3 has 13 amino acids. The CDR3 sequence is CASSRLPNTEAFF. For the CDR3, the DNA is TGTGCCAGCAGCCGACTCCCCAACACTGAAGCTTTCTTT.

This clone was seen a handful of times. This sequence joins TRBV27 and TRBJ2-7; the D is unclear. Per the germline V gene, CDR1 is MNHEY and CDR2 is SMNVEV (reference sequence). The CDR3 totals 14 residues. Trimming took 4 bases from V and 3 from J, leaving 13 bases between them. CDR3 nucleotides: TGTGCCAGCAGTTACTCCCGCGGCCTCTACGAGCAGTACTTC. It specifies CASSYSRGLYEQYF.

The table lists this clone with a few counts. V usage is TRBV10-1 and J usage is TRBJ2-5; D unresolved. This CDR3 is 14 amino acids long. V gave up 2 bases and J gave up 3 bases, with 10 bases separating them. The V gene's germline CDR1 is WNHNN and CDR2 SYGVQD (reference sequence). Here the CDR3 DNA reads TGCGCCAGCAGTGAGCTTGGTGCAGAAGAGACCCAGTACTTC. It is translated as CASSELGAEETQYF.

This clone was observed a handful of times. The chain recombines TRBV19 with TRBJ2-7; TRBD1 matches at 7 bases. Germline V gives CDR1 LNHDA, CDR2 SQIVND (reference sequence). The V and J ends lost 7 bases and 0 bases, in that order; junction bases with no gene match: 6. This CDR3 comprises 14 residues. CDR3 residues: CASTTGWGSYEQYF. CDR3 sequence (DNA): TGTGCCAGTACGACAGGGTGGGGCTCCTACGAGCAGTACTTC.

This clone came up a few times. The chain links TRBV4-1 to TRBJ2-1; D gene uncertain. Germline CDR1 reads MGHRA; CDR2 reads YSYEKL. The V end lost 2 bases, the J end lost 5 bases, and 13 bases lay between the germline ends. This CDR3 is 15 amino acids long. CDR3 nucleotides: TGCGCCAGCAGCCAATTATTACACTACAACAATGAGCAGTTCTTC. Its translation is CASSQLLHYNNEQFF.

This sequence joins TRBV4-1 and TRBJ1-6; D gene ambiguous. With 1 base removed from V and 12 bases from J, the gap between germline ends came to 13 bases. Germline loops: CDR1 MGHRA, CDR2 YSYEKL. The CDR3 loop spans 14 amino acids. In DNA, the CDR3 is TGCGCCAGCAGCCAAGGCGGGATAGATGGACCCCTCCACTTT. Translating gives CASSQGGIDGPLHF.

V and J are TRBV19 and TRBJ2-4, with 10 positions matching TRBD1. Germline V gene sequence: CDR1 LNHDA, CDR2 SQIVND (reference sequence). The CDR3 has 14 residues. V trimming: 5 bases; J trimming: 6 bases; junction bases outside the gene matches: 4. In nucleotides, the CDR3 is TGTGCCAGTAGTGCACGGACAGGGGGAAACATTCAGTACTTC. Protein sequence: CASSARTGGNIQYF.

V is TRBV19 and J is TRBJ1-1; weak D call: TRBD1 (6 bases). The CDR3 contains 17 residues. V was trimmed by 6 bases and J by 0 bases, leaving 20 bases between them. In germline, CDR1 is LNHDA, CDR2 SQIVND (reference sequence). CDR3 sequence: CASRRTGLLTMNTEAFF. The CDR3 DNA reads TGTGCCAGTAGGAGAACAGGGCTATTAACCATGAACACTGAAGCTTTCTTT.

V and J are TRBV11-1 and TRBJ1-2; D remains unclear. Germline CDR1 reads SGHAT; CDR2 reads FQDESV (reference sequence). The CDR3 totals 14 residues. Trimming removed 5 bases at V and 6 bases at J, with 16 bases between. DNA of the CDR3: TGTGCCAGCAGCCCCGTACAGACGGTACATGGCTACACCTTC. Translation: CASSPVQTVHGYTF.

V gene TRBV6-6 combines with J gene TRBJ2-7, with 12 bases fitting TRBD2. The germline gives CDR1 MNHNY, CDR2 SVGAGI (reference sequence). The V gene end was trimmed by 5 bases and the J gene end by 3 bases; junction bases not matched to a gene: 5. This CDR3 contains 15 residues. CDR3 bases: TGTGCCAGCAGTGAGCTAGCGGGGGGGTTCTACGAGCAGTACTTC. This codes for CASSELAGGFYEQYF.

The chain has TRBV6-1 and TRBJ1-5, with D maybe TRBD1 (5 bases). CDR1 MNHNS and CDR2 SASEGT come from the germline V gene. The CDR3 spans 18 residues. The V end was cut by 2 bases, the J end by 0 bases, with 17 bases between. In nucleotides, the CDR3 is TGTGCCAGCAGTGAATACACCGGGACCGGGAGTAGCAATCAGCCCCAGCATTTT. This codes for CASSEYTGTGSSNQPQHF.

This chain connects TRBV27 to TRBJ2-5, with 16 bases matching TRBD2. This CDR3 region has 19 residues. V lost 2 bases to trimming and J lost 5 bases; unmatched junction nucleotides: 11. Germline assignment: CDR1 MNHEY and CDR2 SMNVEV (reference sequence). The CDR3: CASSLDPPGLAGGQETQYF. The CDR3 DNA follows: TGTGCCAGCAGTTTAGACCCCCCGGGACTAGCGGGGGGGCAGGAGACCCAGTACTTC.

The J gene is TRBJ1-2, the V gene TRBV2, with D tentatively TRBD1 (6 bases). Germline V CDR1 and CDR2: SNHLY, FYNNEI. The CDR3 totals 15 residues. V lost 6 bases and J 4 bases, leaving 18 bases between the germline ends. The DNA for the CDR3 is TGTGCCAGCAGACCCGGACAGCTGGAGAGCTATGGCTACACCTTC. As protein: CASRPGQLESYGYTF. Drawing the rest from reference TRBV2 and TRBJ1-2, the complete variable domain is EPEVTQTPSHQVTQMGQEVILRCVPISNHLYFYWYRQILGQKVEFLVSFYNNEISEKSEIFDDQFSVERPDGSNFTLKIRSTKLEDSAMYFCASRPGQLESYGYTFGSGTRLTVV.

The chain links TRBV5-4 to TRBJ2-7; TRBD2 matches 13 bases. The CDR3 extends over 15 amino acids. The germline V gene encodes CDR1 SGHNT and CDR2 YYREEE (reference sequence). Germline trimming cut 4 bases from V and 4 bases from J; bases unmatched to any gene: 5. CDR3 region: CASSPRTSGGYEQYF. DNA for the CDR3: TGTGCCAGCAGCCCTCGGACTAGCGGGGGATACGAGCAGTACTTC.

DNA of the CDR3: TGTGCCAGCAGTCTTGGACTCACGAACACTGAAGCTTTCTTT. Translating it yields CASSLGLTNTEAFF. The gene calls are TRBV28 and TRBJ1-1; D gene ambiguous. V dropped 5 bases and J dropped 1 base, with 11 bases sitting between them. Germline V gene lookup returns CDR1 MDHEN and CDR2 SYDVKM. This CDR3 is 14 amino acids long.

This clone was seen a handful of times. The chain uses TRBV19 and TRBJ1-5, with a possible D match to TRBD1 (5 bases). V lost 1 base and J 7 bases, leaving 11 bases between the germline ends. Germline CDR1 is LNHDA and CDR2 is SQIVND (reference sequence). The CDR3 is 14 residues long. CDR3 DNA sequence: TGTGCCAGTAGTATAGGACAGAGGCGGCAGCCCCAGCATTTT. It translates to CASSIGQRRQPQHF.

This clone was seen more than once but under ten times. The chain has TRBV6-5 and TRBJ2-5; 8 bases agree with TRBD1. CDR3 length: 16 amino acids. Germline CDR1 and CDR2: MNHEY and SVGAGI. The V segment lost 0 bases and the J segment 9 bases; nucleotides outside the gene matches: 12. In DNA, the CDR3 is TGTGCCAGCAGTTACTCTCGGACAGGGCCAAAGGTGGCCCAGTACTTC. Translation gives CASSYSRTGPKVAQYF.

The CDR3 reads CASSATSPREQFF. CDR3 sequence (DNA): TGTGCCAGCAGTGCGACTAGCCCCAGGGAGCAGTTCTTC. The rearrangement links TRBV28 to TRBJ2-1, with 7 nucleotides matching TRBD2. Unmatched junction bases numbered 8, after V lost 5 bases and J lost 10 bases. The CDR3 loop spans 13 amino acids. Germline V gene sequence: CDR1 MDHEN, CDR2 SYDVKM.

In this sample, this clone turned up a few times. The CDR3 spells CASSWDSPNTGELFF. The CDR3 nucleotides are TGTGCCAGCAGTTGGGACTCCCCGAACACCGGGGAGCTGTTTTTT. The chain is built from TRBV6-5 and TRBJ2-2; tentatively, D is TRBD2 (6 bases). This CDR3 has 15 amino acids. Per germline, CDR1 MNHEY and CDR2 SVGAGI. Trimming removed 4 bases from V and 0 bases from J, with 9 bases in between.

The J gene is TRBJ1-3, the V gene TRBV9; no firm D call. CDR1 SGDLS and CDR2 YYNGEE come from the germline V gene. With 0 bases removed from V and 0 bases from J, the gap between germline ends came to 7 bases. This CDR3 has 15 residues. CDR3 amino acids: CASSVDPYSGNTIYF. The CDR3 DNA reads TGTGCCAGCAGCGTAGACCCCTACTCTGGAAACACCATATATTTT.

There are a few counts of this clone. The chain's CDR3 is CASSEALGQGQEKLFF. The CDR3 DNA follows: TGTGCCAGCAGTGAAGCGCTCGGGCAGGGGCAGGAAAAACTGTTTTTT. The rearrangement joins TRBV6-1 to TRBJ1-4; D is possibly TRBD1 (6 bases). The CDR3 runs 16 residues. Germline-derived CDR1 and CDR2 are MNHNS and SASEGT. V shed 0 bases and J shed 8 bases, with 16 bases lying between them.